The clone carrying this TCR beta chain was seen more than once but under ten times. No antigen is known for it. These data originate in a study of beta chain features in type 1 diabetes. Study observations and caveats: High TCR expression in some cells could lead to their over-representation in cDNA sequencing.

Trimming removed 5 bases from V and 0 bases from J, with 7 bases in between. This CDR3 is 14 amino acids long. Per germline, CDR1 SEHNR and CDR2 FQNEAQ (reference sequence). Every isolated RNA sample was fully reverse transcribed, so sequencing captured expressed TCRB transcripts. Libraries were prepared by immunoSEQ multiplex PCR; TCRdb keeps only in-frame clonotypes and omits some of them. The sample yields around 150,000 clones, about 8.1% seen once. This sequence was found in a man between 18 and 35 years old in good health. The V call is TRBV7-9, the J call TRBJ2-2; D unresolved. The sequenced sample was central memory CD4+ T cells from blood. CDR3 in DNA: TGTGCCAGCAGCCACGAGGCGAACACCGGGGAGCTGTTTTTT. As protein: CASSHEANTGELFF.